A selection of T cell receptor beta chains follows, all from one sample in a study of blood T cells in healthy people across ages. TCRdb itself ran the 5' RACE reads through MiXCR, one entry per CDR3 protein. This table holds about 1.8 million distinct CDR3 sequences, approximately 50% found once. What was sequenced was blood. The receptors were gathered from a woman aged 40 to 50 in good health. Each CDR3 is given with its conserved first and last residue. The D gene is left open where the match is weak. A row's size may be missing; if present it is once, few, many or a size class.

V gene: TRBV3-1
J gene: TRBJ1-3
clone size: -
D gene: -
CDR3 DNA: TGTGCCAGCAGCCAAGAAAGGGGGATCTCTGGAAACACCATATATTTT
CDR3 protein: CASSQERGISGNTIYF

V gene: TRBV7-2
J gene: TRBJ2-5
clone size: few
D gene: -
CDR3 DNA: TGTGCCAGCACCCCTGGCTCGGGCTTGGATGAGCAGTACTTC
CDR3 protein: CASTPGSGLDEQYF

V gene: TRBV21-1
J gene: TRBJ2-1
clone size: -
D gene: -
CDR3 DNA: TGTGCCAGCAGCTTCCGACTAGCGGGGGGCCTCTACAATGAGCAGTTCTTC
CDR3 protein: CASSFRLAGGLYNEQFF

V gene: TRBV3-1
J gene: TRBJ2-5
clone size: many
D gene: -
CDR3 DNA: TGTGCCAGCAGTCAAGGGACATCCGGGACCCAGTACTTC
CDR3 protein: CASSQGTSGTQYF

V gene: TRBV12-3/TRBV12-4
J gene: TRBJ2-5
clone size: -
D gene: -
CDR3 DNA: TGTGCCAGCAGTTTGGGCGGCGGGAAGCAAGAGACCCAGTACTTC
CDR3 protein: CASSLGGGKQETQYF

V gene: TRBV10-3
J gene: TRBJ2-5
clone size: few
D gene: -
CDR3 DNA: TGTGCCATCAGTGAGAACTCGTTAGAGCAGTACTTC
CDR3 protein: CAISENSLEQYF

V gene: TRBV7-2
J gene: TRBJ2-3
clone size: -
D gene: TRBD2
CDR3 DNA: TGTGCCAGCATAGCGGGGGGGTTTACAGATACGCAGTATTTT
CDR3 protein: CASIAGGFTDTQYF

V gene: TRBV14
J gene: TRBJ2-5
clone size: once
D gene: TRBD2
CDR3 DNA: TGTGCCAGCAGCCATATAGTAGCGGGCCGTCAAGAGACCCAGTACTTC
CDR3 protein: CASSHIVAGRQETQYF

V gene: TRBV27
J gene: TRBJ1-1
clone size: -
D gene: -
CDR3 DNA: TGTGCCAGCAGTTTTAGCCAGACTGCGCAGGGTGACACTGAAGCTTTCTTT
CDR3 protein: CASSFSQTAQGDTEAFF

V gene: TRBV20-1
J gene: TRBJ2-1
clone size: -
D gene: -
CDR3 DNA: TGCAGTGCTAGTTTCATAGGGATCTCCTACAATGAGCAGTTCTTC
CDR3 protein: CSASFIGISYNEQFF

V gene: TRBV5-1
J gene: TRBJ2-5
clone size: few
D gene: -
CDR3 DNA: TGCGCCAGCAGCCGGACCCTTGACCAAGAGACCCAGTACTTC
CDR3 protein: CASSRTLDQETQYF

V gene: TRBV20-1
J gene: TRBJ2-1
clone size: -
D gene: TRBD2
CDR3 DNA: TGCAGTGCTAGAGGGGCTAGCGGATACAATGAGCAGTTCTTC
CDR3 protein: CSARGASGYNEQFF

V gene: TRBV20-1
J gene: TRBJ2-1
clone size: -
D gene: -
CDR3 DNA: TGCAGGGCTAATCGGGGTAGGAATGAGCAGTTCTTC
CDR3 protein: CRANRGRNEQFF

V gene: TRBV6-2/TRBV6-3
J gene: TRBJ2-7
clone size: few
D gene: TRBD2
CDR3 DNA: TGTGCCAGCAGCACGACTCTAGCGGGGTTACCTTCCTACGAGCAGTACTTC
CDR3 protein: CASSTTLAGLPSYEQYF

V gene: TRBV28
J gene: TRBJ2-4
clone size: -
D gene: -
CDR3 DNA: TGTGCCAGCAGTTCCCCAGGGAGGCTAGCCAAAAACATTCAGTACTTC
CDR3 protein: CASSSPGRLAKNIQYF

V gene: TRBV7-9
J gene: TRBJ2-7
clone size: -
D gene: TRBD1
CDR3 DNA: TGTACCAGCAGCTTAGACCCGGGACAGGGCTTTACTGAGCAGTACTTC
CDR3 protein: CTSSLDPGQGFTEQYF

V gene: TRBV24-1
J gene: TRBJ2-6
clone size: few
D gene: -
CDR3 DNA: TGTGCCACCAGTGGTACAGTCTCTGGGGCCAACGTCCTGACTTTC
CDR3 protein: CATSGTVSGANVLTF

V gene: TRBV3-1
J gene: TRBJ2-3
clone size: once
D gene: -
CDR3 DNA: TGTGCCAGCAGCCAATATGATGCAGATACGCAGTATTTT
CDR3 protein: CASSQYDADTQYF

V gene: TRBV4-3
J gene: TRBJ1-3
clone size: -
D gene: -
CDR3 DNA: TGCGCCAGCAGCCAGGGGGCTGGAAACACCATATATTTT
CDR3 protein: CASSQGAGNTIYF

V gene: TRBV4-2
J gene: TRBJ2-7
clone size: -
D gene: -
CDR3 DNA: TGTGCCAGCAGCCAAGCGGCTAGCGAGTCCTACGAGCAGTACTTC
CDR3 protein: CASSQAASESYEQYF

V gene: TRBV29-1
J gene: TRBJ1-5
clone size: -
D gene: -
CDR3 DNA: TGCAGCGTTGAAGAGGGAACTAATCAGCCCCAGCATTTT
CDR3 protein: CSVEEGTNQPQHF

V gene: TRBV29-1
J gene: TRBJ1-2
clone size: few
D gene: -
CDR3 DNA: TGCAGCGTTGAAGATCGAGGGATGTATGGCTACACCTTC
CDR3 protein: CSVEDRGMYGYTF

V gene: TRBV20-1
J gene: TRBJ1-2
clone size: many
D gene: -
CDR3 DNA: TGCAGTGCCACGGAATCCCCTAGATCTAACTATGGCTACACCTTC
CDR3 protein: CSATESPRSNYGYTF

V gene: TRBV24-1
J gene: TRBJ2-3
clone size: -
D gene: TRBD2
CDR3 DNA: TGTGCCACCAGTGAGCTAGGACTAGCGGCTGGCACAGATACGCAGTATTTT
CDR3 protein: CATSELGLAAGTDTQYF

V gene: TRBV7-8
J gene: TRBJ2-7
clone size: -
D gene: -
CDR3 DNA: TGTGCCAGCAGCCCACCGGGACCAGAGGGTTACAATGAGCAGTACTTC
CDR3 protein: CASSPPGPEGYNEQYF

V gene: TRBV11-2
J gene: TRBJ2-2
clone size: -
D gene: -
CDR3 DNA: TGTGCCAGCAGCTTAGGGCCTCACACCGGGGAGCTGTTTTTT
CDR3 protein: CASSLGPHTGELFF

V gene: TRBV7-9
J gene: TRBJ2-3
clone size: -
D gene: TRBD2
CDR3 DNA: TGTGCCAGCAGCTTACAAGCGGGGGTACATACGCAGTATTTT
CDR3 protein: CASSLQAGVHTQYF

V gene: TRBV10-3
J gene: TRBJ2-1
clone size: -
D gene: -
CDR3 DNA: TGTGCCATCAGTGAGCCCGACAATGAGCAGTTCTTC
CDR3 protein: CAISEPDNEQFF

V gene: TRBV7-9
J gene: TRBJ1-2
clone size: -
D gene: -
CDR3 DNA: TGTGACAGCAGCTTAGCGACCGGGGCCGGCTACACCTTC
CDR3 protein: CDSSLATGAGYTF

V gene: TRBV20-1
J gene: TRBJ2-3
clone size: -
D gene: TRBD2
CDR3 DNA: TGCAGTGCCTCCGGGACTAGCGGAGTCAATACGCAGTATTTT
CDR3 protein: CSASGTSGVNTQYF

V gene: TRBV12-3/TRBV12-4
J gene: TRBJ1-1
clone size: -
D gene: -
CDR3 DNA: TGTGCCAGCGGGAACAGGGTTTGGACGGAAGCTTTCTTT
CDR3 protein: CASGNRVWTEAFF